Reported below is one T cell receptor (beta chain). Antigen unknown. The study drew its donors from healthy HIV-negative adults without recent acute infections or vaccinations. Per the germline V gene, CDR1 is KGHSH and CDR2 is LQKENI. The CDR3 is made up of 15 amino acids. V was clipped by 5 bases and J by 5 bases; unmatched bases: 5. TCRdb keeps only in-frame clones here, not all; method: immunoSEQ multiplex PCR. The sample has fewer than 2.5 million clones; roughly 93% are singletons. These data originate in a study of shared clonotypes between healthy human individuals. Study-wide context: The composition of the donors was a couple of women and three men aged 18 to 49.

Study-level results: Of the naive CD4 clonotypes, about 5% were shared across a handful of donors.

This TCR was recovered from a man between 18 and 29 years old in good health. Some clones in this sample may be carry-over from other donors' samples. Sequenced: naive CD4+ T cells from PBMCs. Subset denoted: CD45RA+ positively selected. The chain recombines TRBV18 with TRBJ2-2; 10 bases line up with TRBD1. Here the CDR3 DNA reads TGTGCCAGCTCAGCGGGACAGGGGCAAACCGGGGAGCTGTTTTTT. Amino acids: CASSAGQGQTGELFF.